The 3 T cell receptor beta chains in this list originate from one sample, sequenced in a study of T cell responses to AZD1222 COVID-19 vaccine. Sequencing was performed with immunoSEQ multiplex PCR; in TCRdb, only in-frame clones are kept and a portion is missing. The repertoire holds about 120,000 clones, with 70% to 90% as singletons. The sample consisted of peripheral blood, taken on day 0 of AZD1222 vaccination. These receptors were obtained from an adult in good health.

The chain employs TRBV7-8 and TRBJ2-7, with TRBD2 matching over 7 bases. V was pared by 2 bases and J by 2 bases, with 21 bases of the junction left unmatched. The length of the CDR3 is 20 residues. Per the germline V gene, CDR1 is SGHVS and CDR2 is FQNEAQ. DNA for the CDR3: TGTGCCAGCAGCTTACGGCCGTTAGCGGGTCCCGAAGAACGTCCCTACGAGCAGTACTTC. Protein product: CASSLRPLAGPEERPYEQYF.

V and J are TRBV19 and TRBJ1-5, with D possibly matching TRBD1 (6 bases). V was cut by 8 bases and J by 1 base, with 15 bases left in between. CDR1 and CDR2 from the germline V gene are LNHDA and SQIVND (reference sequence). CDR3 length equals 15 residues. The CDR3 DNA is TGTGCCAGTGGCCCCGGGGGGCGAAGCAATCAGCCCCAGCATTTT. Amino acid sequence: CASGPGGRSNQPQHF.

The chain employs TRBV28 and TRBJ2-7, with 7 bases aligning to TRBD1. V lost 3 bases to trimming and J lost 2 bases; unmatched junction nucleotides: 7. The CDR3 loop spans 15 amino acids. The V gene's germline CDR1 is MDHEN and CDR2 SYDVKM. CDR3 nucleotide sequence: TGTGCCAGCAGTTTCAGGGGGTGGACCGCCTACGAGCAGTACTTC. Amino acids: CASSFRGWTAYEQYF.